Listed below are T cell receptor beta chains from one sample, sequenced in a study of CD8+ T cells in alopecia areata. Produced via immunoSEQ multiplex PCR; TCRdb's table is partial and in-frame only. In the table there are 120,000 to 150,000 clones, around 47% of which are singletons. Sequenced material: CD4+ T cells sorted from blood. The receptors here all came from a human donor with alopecia areata. CDR3s include the opening cysteine and the closing phenylalanine or tryptophan. A D gene is named only where the DNA matches it firmly. Some rows mark clone size as missing; the rest say once, few, many or name a class of expanded clone.

J gene: TRBJ1-1; D gene: NA; V gene: TRBV9; clone size: NA; CDR3 DNA: TGTGCCAGCAGCGTAGCGGGGAACACTGAAGCTTTCTTT; CDR3 protein: CASSVAGNTEAFF
J gene: TRBJ2-7; D gene: TRBD2; V gene: TRBV11-2; clone size: NA; CDR3 DNA: TGTGCCAGCAGCCAACAAAGCGGGGCCAGCTCCTACGAGCAGTACTTC; CDR3 protein: CASSQQSGASSYEQYF
J gene: TRBJ2-3; D gene: TRBD2; V gene: TRBV5-4; clone size: NA; CDR3 DNA: TGTGCCAGCAGCTACGGACTAGCGGACACAGATACGCAGTATTTT; CDR3 protein: CASSYGLADTDTQYF
J gene: TRBJ1-2; D gene: NA; V gene: TRBV7-9; clone size: NA; CDR3 DNA: TGTGCCAGCAGCTTATGGGGGGAAAGCTATGGCTACACCTTC; CDR3 protein: CASSLWGESYGYTF
J gene: TRBJ1-2; D gene: NA; V gene: TRBV28; clone size: NA; CDR3 DNA: TGTGCCAGCAGCCCGGGGGGGTTTCGTGGCTACACCTTC; CDR3 protein: CASSPGGFRGYTF
J gene: TRBJ2-4; D gene: NA; V gene: TRBV6-5; clone size: NA; CDR3 DNA: TGTGCCAGCAGTTACTCGTGGGAAGGCATTCAGTACTTC; CDR3 protein: CASSYSWEGIQYF
J gene: TRBJ1-2; D gene: NA; V gene: TRBV9; clone size: NA; CDR3 DNA: TGTGCCAGCAGCGCCCGACCCGGGGGGGCGAGAGAAAATGGCTACACCTTC; CDR3 protein: CASSARPGGARENGYTF
J gene: TRBJ2-7; D gene: TRBD1; V gene: TRBV5-1; clone size: NA; CDR3 DNA: TGCGCCAGCAGCTTGGGGAGACAGGGGAACTACGAGCAGTACTTC; CDR3 protein: CASSLGRQGNYEQYF
J gene: TRBJ2-5; D gene: NA; V gene: TRBV28; clone size: NA; CDR3 DNA: TGTGCCATCAAACCGGCAGGAGCAGTTGGAGAGACCCAGTACTTC; CDR3 protein: CAIKPAGAVGETQYF
J gene: TRBJ2-1; D gene: TRBD1; V gene: TRBV5-1; clone size: NA; CDR3 DNA: TGCGCCAGCAGCTTGGCGGGGACAGGGGATTTTGAGCAGTTCTTC; CDR3 protein: CASSLAGTGDFEQFF
J gene: TRBJ2-3; D gene: TRBD2; V gene: TRBV5-1; clone size: NA; CDR3 DNA: TGCGCCAGCAGCCCTCAGCGGGAGCGACCGGCAGATACGCAGTATTTT; CDR3 protein: CASSPQRERPADTQYF
J gene: TRBJ2-1; D gene: NA; V gene: TRBV7-3; clone size: few; CDR3 DNA: TGTGCCAGCAGACAGACAGGCCACGAGCAGTTCTTC; CDR3 protein: CASRQTGHEQFF
J gene: TRBJ2-5; D gene: NA; V gene: TRBV27; clone size: NA; CDR3 DNA: TGTGCCAGCAGTTCCAGGGGGAGGGAGACCCAGTACTTC; CDR3 protein: CASSSRGRETQYF
J gene: TRBJ1-2; D gene: NA; V gene: TRBV29-1; clone size: NA; CDR3 DNA: TGCAGCGTTGTGGCAGGGGATGGCTACACCTTC; CDR3 protein: CSVVAGDGYTF
J gene: TRBJ2-5; D gene: TRBD1; V gene: TRBV28; clone size: NA; CDR3 DNA: TGTGCCAGCAGTCAGGACAGGGGGCGTTCTGAGACCCAGTACTTC; CDR3 protein: CASSQDRGRSETQYF
J gene: TRBJ1-1; D gene: NA; V gene: TRBV6-4; clone size: few; CDR3 DNA: TGTGCCAGCTCGACAGATACGAACACTGAAGCTTTCTTT; CDR3 protein: CASSTDTNTEAFF
J gene: TRBJ2-1; D gene: NA; V gene: TRBV6-6; clone size: few; CDR3 DNA: TGTGCCAGCAGCCGCAGGGAGTGGCAGTTCTTC; CDR3 protein: CASSRREWQFF
J gene: TRBJ2-7; D gene: NA; V gene: TRBV14; clone size: NA; CDR3 DNA: TGTGCCAGCAGCCAAGACGGAGAGCAGTACTTC; CDR3 protein: CASSQDGEQYF
J gene: TRBJ2-1; D gene: NA; V gene: TRBV7-3; clone size: NA; CDR3 DNA: TGTGCCAGCAGCTTATGGAGGGGCAATGAGCAGTTCTTC; CDR3 protein: CASSLWRGNEQFF
J gene: TRBJ2-3; D gene: NA; V gene: TRBV29-1; clone size: few; CDR3 DNA: TGCAGCGTTGGTCTCTTGGATACGCAGTATTTT; CDR3 protein: CSVGLLDTQYF
J gene: TRBJ2-5; D gene: NA; V gene: TRBV7-9; clone size: NA; CDR3 DNA: TGTGCCAGCAGCTTAGCGGTGGGATTGGAGACCCAGTACTTC; CDR3 protein: CASSLAVGLETQYF
J gene: TRBJ1-5; D gene: NA; V gene: TRBV2; clone size: NA; CDR3 DNA: TGTGCCAGCAATACCGACAAGAGGGATCAGCCCCAGCATTTT; CDR3 protein: CASNTDKRDQPQHF
J gene: TRBJ2-3; D gene: NA; V gene: TRBV6-5; clone size: NA; CDR3 DNA: TGTGCCAGCAGTTACTCGAGGGTTCAGTACACGCAGTATTTT; CDR3 protein: CASSYSRVQYTQYF
J gene: TRBJ2-7; D gene: TRBD1; V gene: TRBV19; clone size: few; CDR3 DNA: TGTGCCAGTAGCCAGGGGGTCCACGAGCAGTACTTC; CDR3 protein: CASSQGVHEQYF
J gene: TRBJ1-3; D gene: NA; V gene: TRBV7-8; clone size: NA; CDR3 DNA: TGTGCCAGCAGCTTAGCCCAGGGAGGGACCATAAGGGAGACCATATATTTT; CDR3 protein: CASSLAQGGTIRETIYF
J gene: TRBJ1-5; D gene: NA; V gene: TRBV30; clone size: few; CDR3 DNA: TGTGCCTGGAGTGTACAGACCATGGCATATAGCAATCAGCCCCAGCATTTT; CDR3 protein: CAWSVQTMAYSNQPQHF
J gene: TRBJ1-1; D gene: NA; V gene: TRBV9; clone size: NA; CDR3 DNA: TGTGCCAGCAGCGTGACACTGAACACTGAAGCTTTCTTT; CDR3 protein: CASSVTLNTEAFF
J gene: TRBJ2-3; D gene: NA; V gene: TRBV20-1; clone size: NA; CDR3 DNA: TGCAGTGCAACGCGCGGAGAGACGCAGTATTTT; CDR3 protein: CSATRGETQYF
J gene: TRBJ1-1; D gene: NA; V gene: TRBV14; clone size: NA; CDR3 DNA: TGTGCCAGCAGCCTACGACAGGCCGAGAACACTGAAGCTTTCTTT; CDR3 protein: CASSLRQAENTEAFF